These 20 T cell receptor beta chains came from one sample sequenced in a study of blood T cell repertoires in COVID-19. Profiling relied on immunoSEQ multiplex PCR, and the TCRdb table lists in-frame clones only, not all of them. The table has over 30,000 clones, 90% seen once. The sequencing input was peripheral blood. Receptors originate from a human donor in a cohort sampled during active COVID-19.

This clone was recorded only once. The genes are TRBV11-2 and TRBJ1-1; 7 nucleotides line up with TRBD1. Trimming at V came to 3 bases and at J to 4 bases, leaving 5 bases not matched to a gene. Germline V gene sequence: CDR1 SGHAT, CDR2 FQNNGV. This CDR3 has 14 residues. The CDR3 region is CASSFRQGSTEAFF. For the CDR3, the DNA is TGTGCCAGCAGCTTCAGACAGGGCAGCACTGAAGCTTTCTTT. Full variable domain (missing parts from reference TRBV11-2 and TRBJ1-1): EAGVAQSPRYKIIEKRQSVAFWCNPISGHATLYWYQQILGQGPKLLIQFQNNGVVDDSQLPKDRFSAERLKGVDSTLKIQPAKLEDSAVYLCASSFRQGSTEAFFGQGTRLTVV.

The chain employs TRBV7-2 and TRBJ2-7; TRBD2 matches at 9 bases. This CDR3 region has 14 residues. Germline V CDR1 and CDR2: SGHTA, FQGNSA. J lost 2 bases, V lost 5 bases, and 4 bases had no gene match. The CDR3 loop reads CASSPTSGPYEQYF. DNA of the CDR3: TGTGCCAGCAGCCCGACTAGCGGCCCCTACGAGCAGTACTTC.

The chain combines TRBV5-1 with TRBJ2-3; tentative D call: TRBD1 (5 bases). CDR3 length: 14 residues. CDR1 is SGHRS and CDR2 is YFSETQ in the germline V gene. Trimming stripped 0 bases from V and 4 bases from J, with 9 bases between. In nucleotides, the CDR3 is TGCGCCAGCAGCTTGGATAGGGGCGCAGATACGCAGTATTTT. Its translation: CASSLDRGADTQYF. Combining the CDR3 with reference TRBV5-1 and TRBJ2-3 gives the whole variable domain KAGVTQTPRYLIKTRGQQVTLSCSPISGHRSVSWYQQTPGQGLQFLFEYFSETQRNKGNFPGRFSGRQFSNSRSEMNVSTLELGDSALYLCASSLDRGADTQYFGPGTRLTVL.

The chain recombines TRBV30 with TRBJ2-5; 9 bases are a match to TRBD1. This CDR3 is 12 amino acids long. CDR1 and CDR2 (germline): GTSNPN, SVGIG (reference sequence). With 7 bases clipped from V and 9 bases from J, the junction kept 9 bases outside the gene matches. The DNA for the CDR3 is TGTGCCTCCTGGGGGACAGGGATTTCCCAGTACTTC. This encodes CASWGTGISQYF.

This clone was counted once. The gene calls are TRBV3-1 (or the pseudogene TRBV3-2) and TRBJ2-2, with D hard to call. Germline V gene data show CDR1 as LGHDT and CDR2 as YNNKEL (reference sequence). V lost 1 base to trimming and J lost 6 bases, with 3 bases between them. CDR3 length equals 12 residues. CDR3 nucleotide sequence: TGTGCCAGCAGCCAAGGCGCCGGGGAGCTGTTTTTT. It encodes CASSQGAGELFF.

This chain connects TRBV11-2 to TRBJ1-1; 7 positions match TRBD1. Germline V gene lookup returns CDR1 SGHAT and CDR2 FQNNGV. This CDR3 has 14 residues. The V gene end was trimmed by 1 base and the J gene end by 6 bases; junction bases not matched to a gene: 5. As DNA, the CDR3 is TGTGCCAGCAGCTTAGCTATGGGACAGCCTGAAGCTTTCTTT. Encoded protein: CASSLAMGQPEAFF.

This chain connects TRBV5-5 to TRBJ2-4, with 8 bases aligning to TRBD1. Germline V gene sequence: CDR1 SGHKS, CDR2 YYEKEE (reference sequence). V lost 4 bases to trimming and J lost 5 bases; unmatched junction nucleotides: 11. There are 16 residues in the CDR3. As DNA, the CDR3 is TGTGCCAGCAGCCTGGGGGGACAGGACGGGGAAAACATTCAGTACTTC. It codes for CASSLGGQDGENIQYF. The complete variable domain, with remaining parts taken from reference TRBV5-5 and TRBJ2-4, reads DAGVTQSPTHLIKTRGQQVTLRCSPISGHKSVSWYQQVLGQGPQFIFQYYEKEERGRGNFPDRFSARQFPNYSSELNVNALLLGDSALYLCASSLGGQDGENIQYFGAGTRLSVL.

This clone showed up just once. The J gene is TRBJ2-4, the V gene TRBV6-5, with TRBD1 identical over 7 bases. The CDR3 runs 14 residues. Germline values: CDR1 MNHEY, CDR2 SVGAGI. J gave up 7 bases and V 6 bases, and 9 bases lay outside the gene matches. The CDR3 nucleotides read TGTGCCAGCAGCCAACAGGGCAGGGGGAACATTCAGTACTTC. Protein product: CASSQQGRGNIQYF.

In nucleotides, the CDR3 is TGTGCCAGCAGCTTAGGAAGGGGAACTAGCGGGAGACCCAGTAGATACAATGAGCAGTTCTTC. As protein: CASSLGRGTSGRPSRYNEQFF. The rearrangement links TRBV7-8 to TRBJ2-1; TRBD2 matches 11 bases. The germline V gene has CDR1 SGHVS and CDR2 FQNEAQ. The CDR3 totals 21 residues. J gave up 4 bases and V 1 base, and 18 bases lay outside the gene matches.

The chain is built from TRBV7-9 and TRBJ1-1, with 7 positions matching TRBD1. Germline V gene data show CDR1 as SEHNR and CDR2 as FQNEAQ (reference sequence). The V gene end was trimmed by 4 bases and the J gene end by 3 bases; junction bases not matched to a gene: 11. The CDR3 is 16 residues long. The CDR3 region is CASSSSPRDSYTEAFF. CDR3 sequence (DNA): TGTGCCAGCAGCTCTTCCCCCCGGGACAGCTACACTGAAGCTTTCTTT.

The CDR3 coding sequence is TGTGCCAGCAGCGCTAGCGGGAACTCCTACGAGCAGTACTTC. Translation: CASSASGNSYEQYF. The chain carries TRBV9 and TRBJ2-7; 9 nucleotides agree with TRBD2. With 3 bases clipped from V and 0 bases from J, the junction kept 1 base outside the gene matches. This CDR3 has 14 amino acids. Germline V gene data show CDR1 as SGDLS and CDR2 as YYNGEE.

The CDR3 sequence is CASSPPRGGAQETQYF. CDR3 in DNA: TGTGCCAGCTCACCACCGCGGGGCGGAGCCCAAGAGACCCAGTACTTC. The rearrangement joins TRBV18 to TRBJ2-5, with D maybe TRBD2 (6 bases). The germline V and J ends were trimmed by 0 bases and 1 base, with 12 bases remaining between them. CDR1 is KGHSH, CDR2 LQKENI, per germline. The length of the CDR3 is 16 residues.

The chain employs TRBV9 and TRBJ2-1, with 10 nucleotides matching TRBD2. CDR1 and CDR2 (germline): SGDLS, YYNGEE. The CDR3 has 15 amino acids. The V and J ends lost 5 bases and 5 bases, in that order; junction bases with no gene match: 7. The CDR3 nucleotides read TGTGCCAGCAGTCCGACTAGCGGGCCCGACAATGAGCAGTTCTTC. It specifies CASSPTSGPDNEQFF. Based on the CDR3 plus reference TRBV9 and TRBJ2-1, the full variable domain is DSGVTQTPKHLITATGQRVTLRCSPRSGDLSVYWYQQSLDQGLQFLIQYYNGEERAKGNILERFSAQQFPDLHSELNLSSLELGDSALYFCASSPTSGPDNEQFFGPGTRLTVL.

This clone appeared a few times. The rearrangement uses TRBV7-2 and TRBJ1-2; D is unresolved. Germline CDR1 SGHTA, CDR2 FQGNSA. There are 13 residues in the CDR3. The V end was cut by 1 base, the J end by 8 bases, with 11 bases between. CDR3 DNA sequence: TGTGCCAGCAGCTTAGTCCAGGAGGGAGGCTACACCTTC. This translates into CASSLVQEGGYTF. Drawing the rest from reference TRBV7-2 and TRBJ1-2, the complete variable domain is GAGVSQSPSNKVTEKGKDVELRCDPISGHTALYWYRQSLGQGLEFLIYFQGNSAPDKSGLPSDRFSAERTGGSVSTLTIQRTQQEDSAVYLCASSLVQEGGYTFGSGTRLTVV.

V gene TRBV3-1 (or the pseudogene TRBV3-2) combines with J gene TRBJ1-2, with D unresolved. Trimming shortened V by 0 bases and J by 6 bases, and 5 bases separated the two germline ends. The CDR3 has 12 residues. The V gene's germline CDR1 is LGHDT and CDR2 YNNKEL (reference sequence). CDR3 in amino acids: CASSQDGDGYTF. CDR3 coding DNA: TGTGCCAGCAGCCAAGACGGTGATGGCTACACCTTC.

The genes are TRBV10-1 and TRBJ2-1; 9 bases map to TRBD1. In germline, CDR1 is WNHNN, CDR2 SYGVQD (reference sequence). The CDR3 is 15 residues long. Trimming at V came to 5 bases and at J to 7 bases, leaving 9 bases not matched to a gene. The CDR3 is CASSPTGQGDNEQFF. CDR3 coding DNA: TGCGCCAGCAGTCCGACGGGACAGGGAGATAATGAGCAGTTCTTC.

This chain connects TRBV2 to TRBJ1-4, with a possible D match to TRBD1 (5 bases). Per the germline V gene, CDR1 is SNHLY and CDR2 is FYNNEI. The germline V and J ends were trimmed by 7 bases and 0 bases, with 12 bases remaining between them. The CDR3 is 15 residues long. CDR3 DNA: TGTGCCAGCATTAGGACATTTTCAACTAATGAAAAACTGTTTTTT. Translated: CASIRTFSTNEKLFF.

Here the CDR3 reads CAWTHVGIDYTF. The CDR3 DNA reads as TGTGCCTGGACCCACGTCGGGATCGACTACACCTTC. This rearrangement joins TRBV30 to TRBJ1-2; D is unclear. The germline gives CDR1 GTSNPN, CDR2 SVGIG (reference sequence). Trimming took 4 bases from V and 10 from J, leaving 16 bases between them. CDR3 length: 12 amino acids.

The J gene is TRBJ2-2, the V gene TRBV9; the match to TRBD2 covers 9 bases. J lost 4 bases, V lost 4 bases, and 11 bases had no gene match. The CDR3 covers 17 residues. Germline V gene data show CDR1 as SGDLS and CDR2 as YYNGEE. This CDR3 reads CASSPPWGREGTGELFF. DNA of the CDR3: TGTGCCAGCAGCCCGCCCTGGGGGCGGGAGGGCACCGGGGAGCTGTTTTTT.

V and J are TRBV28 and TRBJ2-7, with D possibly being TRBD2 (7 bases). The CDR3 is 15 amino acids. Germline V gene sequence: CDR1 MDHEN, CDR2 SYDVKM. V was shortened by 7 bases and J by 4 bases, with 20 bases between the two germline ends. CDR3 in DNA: TGTGCCAGCACCTCGGCAGGGGAGGGTCGTTACGAGCAGTACTTC. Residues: CASTSAGEGRYEQYF.